A single sample gave rise to the 4 T cell receptor beta chains below, sequenced in a study of cytomegalovirus exposure and HLA in healthy donors. Both 60 Vbeta primers and 13 Jbeta primers went into the PCR. TCRdb's copy holds only in-frame clones and misses some; the assay was immunoSEQ multiplex PCR. The data contain some 120,000 clones, about 80% of them singletons. The sequenced sample consisted of PBMCs. Every receptor here comes from a man under 40 in good health and CMV-seropositive.

The rearrangement joins TRBV5-6 to TRBJ1-4; D possibly corresponds to TRBD1 (5 bases). This CDR3 is 15 amino acids long. Germline V gene lookup returns CDR1 SGHDT and CDR2 YYEEEE. Trimming pared 0 bases from V and 7 bases from J, leaving 13 bases between. The CDR3 region has the DNA TGTGCCAGCAGCTTGGTTGGGCAGGGAGGTGAAAAACTGTTTTTT. Residues: CASSLVGQGGEKLFF.

The chain combines TRBV30 with TRBJ2-3; TRBD1 matches at 9 bases. The germline V gene has CDR1 GTSNPN and CDR2 SVGIG (reference sequence). This CDR3 is 15 amino acids long. Trimming removed 2 bases from V and 2 bases from J; junction bases left unmatched: 5. The CDR3 reads CAWSIGTGSTDTQYF. As DNA, the CDR3 is TGTGCCTGGAGTATTGGGACAGGGTCCACAGATACGCAGTATTTT.

This chain connects TRBV13 to TRBJ2-7; 8 bases agree with TRBD2. V lost 5 bases, J lost 5 bases, and 8 bases stayed unmatched. In germline, CDR1 is PRHDT, CDR2 FYEKMQ (reference sequence). This CDR3 region has 14 residues. CDR3: CASSTYSGKNEQYF. For the CDR3, the DNA is TGTGCCAGCAGCACCTATAGCGGGAAGAACGAGCAGTACTTC.

The table lists this clone with a few counts. The chain joins TRBV18 to TRBJ2-2, with a weak D call TRBD1 (6 bases). CDR3 length: 16 residues. The ends were cut back, 3 bases at V and 1 base at J, with 12 bases in the middle. Germline CDR1 is KGHSH and CDR2 is LQKENI. The DNA for the CDR3 is TGTGCCAGCTCACCGGGATCGACAGGGAACACCGGGGAGCTGTTTTTT. Translating gives CASSPGSTGNTGELFF.